Listed below are T cell receptor beta chains from one sample, sequenced in a study of blood T cell repertoires in COVID-19. Produced via immunoSEQ multiplex PCR; TCRdb's table is partial and in-frame only. Found here are just over 350,000 clones, about 88% of them singletons; the top ten hold less than 9%. The sample comprised peripheral blood. These receptors came from a woman aged 60-75 years with COVID-19, enrolled during active disease. The CDR3 runs from the conserved cysteine through the conserved F or W. A D gene is named only where the DNA matches it firmly. Some rows mark clone size as missing; the rest say once, few, many or name a class of expanded clone.

j_call: TRBJ1-2; v_call: TRBV15; d_call: TRBD1; clone_size: NA; cdr3_aa: CATSTDRVVYGYTF; cdr3_nt: TGTGCCACCAGCACGGACAGGGTGGTCTATGGCTACACCTTC
j_call: TRBJ2-1; v_call: TRBV3-1/TRBV3-2; d_call: TRBD1; clone_size: NA; cdr3_aa: CASSPPDRGVYNEQFF; cdr3_nt: TGTGCCAGCAGCCCCCCGGACAGGGGGGTCTACAATGAGCAGTTCTTC
j_call: TRBJ1-4; v_call: TRBV12-3/TRBV12-4; d_call: NA; clone_size: NA; cdr3_aa: CASNQMPDEKLFF; cdr3_nt: TGTGCCAGCAACCAGATGCCTGATGAAAAACTGTTTTTT
j_call: TRBJ2-7; v_call: TRBV9; d_call: NA; clone_size: once; cdr3_aa: CASSRDYNSYEQYF; cdr3_nt: TGTGCCAGCAGCCGTGACTATAACTCCTACGAGCAGTACTTC
j_call: TRBJ1-5; v_call: TRBV7-2; d_call: TRBD1; clone_size: NA; cdr3_aa: CASSRIASGTGLVQPQHF; cdr3_nt: TGTGCCAGCAGCAGGATTGCCTCCGGGACAGGGTTGGTTCAGCCCCAGCATTTT
j_call: TRBJ2-7; v_call: TRBV5-6; d_call: NA; clone_size: NA; cdr3_aa: CASSFPGIGDEQYF; cdr3_nt: TGTGCCAGCAGCTTCCCCGGTATCGGAGACGAGCAGTACTTC
j_call: TRBJ2-1; v_call: TRBV7-6; d_call: TRBD2; clone_size: NA; cdr3_aa: CASSFGGGSYNEQFF; cdr3_nt: TGTGCCAGCAGCTTTGGGGGGGGCTCCTACAATGAGCAGTTCTTC
j_call: TRBJ1-4; v_call: TRBV5-4; d_call: NA; clone_size: NA; cdr3_aa: CASSWGQGAEKLFF; cdr3_nt: TGTGCCAGCAGCTGGGGCCAAGGGGCTGAAAAACTGTTTTTT
j_call: TRBJ2-7; v_call: TRBV7-2; d_call: TRBD2; clone_size: NA; cdr3_aa: CASSLSGTSGGYEQYF; cdr3_nt: TGTGCCAGCAGCTTGTCCGGGACTAGCGGGGGCTACGAGCAGTACTTC
j_call: TRBJ2-1; v_call: TRBV5-1; d_call: TRBD1; clone_size: NA; cdr3_aa: CASSFHGQGADEQFF; cdr3_nt: TGCGCCAGCAGCTTCCACGGACAGGGGGCAGATGAGCAGTTCTTC
j_call: TRBJ1-4; v_call: TRBV9; d_call: TRBD1; clone_size: NA; cdr3_aa: CASSGWGGDRGPATNEKLFF; cdr3_nt: TGTGCCAGCAGCGGGTGGGGAGGGGACAGGGGGCCCGCAACTAATGAAAAACTGTTTTTT
j_call: TRBJ1-6; v_call: TRBV2; d_call: TRBD1; clone_size: once; cdr3_aa: CASSEDAGQGYNSPLHF; cdr3_nt: TGTGCCAGCAGTGAAGACGCGGGACAGGGCTATAATTCACCCCTCCACTTT
j_call: TRBJ1-1; v_call: TRBV6-1; d_call: TRBD1; clone_size: NA; cdr3_aa: CASSEDRGYTEAFF; cdr3_nt: TGTGCCAGCAGTGAGGACAGGGGGTACACTGAAGCTTTCTTT
j_call: TRBJ2-7; v_call: TRBV4-3; d_call: NA; clone_size: NA; cdr3_aa: CASSQEAQLPHEQYF; cdr3_nt: TGCGCCAGCAGCCAAGAGGCACAGCTGCCCCACGAGCAGTACTTC
j_call: TRBJ2-6; v_call: TRBV5-1; d_call: NA; clone_size: once; cdr3_aa: CASSSRSFSGANVLTF; cdr3_nt: TGCGCCAGCAGCTCGAGGTCTTTCTCCGGGGCCAACGTCCTGACTTTC
j_call: TRBJ1-3; v_call: TRBV7-6; d_call: NA; clone_size: few; cdr3_aa: CASSRDSVRGNTIYF; cdr3_nt: TGTGCCAGCAGCCGCGACTCGGTTAGGGGAAACACCATATATTTT
j_call: TRBJ2-1; v_call: TRBV6-5; d_call: TRBD2; clone_size: once; cdr3_aa: CASRLAGGHNEQFF; cdr3_nt: TGTGCCAGCAGACTAGCGGGGGGCCACAATGAGCAGTTCTTC
j_call: TRBJ1-2; v_call: TRBV19; d_call: TRBD1; clone_size: NA; cdr3_aa: CASSNWDRNYGYTF; cdr3_nt: TGTGCCAGTAGCAATTGGGACAGAAACTATGGCTACACCTTC
j_call: TRBJ2-6; v_call: TRBV5-1; d_call: NA; clone_size: NA; cdr3_aa: CASSSAGIYSGANVLTF; cdr3_nt: TGCGCCAGCAGTTCCGCAGGAATATACTCTGGGGCCAACGTCCTGACTTTC
j_call: TRBJ2-3; v_call: TRBV6-5; d_call: NA; clone_size: NA; cdr3_aa: CASSLPGNTDTQYF; cdr3_nt: TGTGCCAGCAGTCTTCCAGGAAACACAGATACGCAGTATTTT
j_call: TRBJ2-7; v_call: TRBV1; d_call: NA; clone_size: NA; cdr3_aa: CTRQIAGGRGEQYF; cdr3_nt: TGCACCAGGCAGATAGCGGGGGGGCGCGGAGAGCAGTACTTC
j_call: TRBJ1-1; v_call: TRBV27; d_call: NA; clone_size: NA; cdr3_aa: CASSFVVNTEAFF; cdr3_nt: TGTGCCAGCAGTTTCGTCGTGAACACTGAAGCTTTCTTT
j_call: TRBJ2-1; v_call: TRBV7-9; d_call: TRBD1; clone_size: NA; cdr3_aa: CASSWTGNEQFF; cdr3_nt: TGTGCCAGCAGCTGGACAGGGAATGAGCAGTTCTTC
j_call: TRBJ1-2; v_call: TRBV25-1; d_call: TRBD1; clone_size: NA; cdr3_aa: CASSGTGWLSNYGYTF; cdr3_nt: TGTGCCAGCAGTGGGACAGGGTGGCTGTCCAACTATGGCTACACCTTC
j_call: TRBJ2-1; v_call: TRBV12-5; d_call: TRBD2; clone_size: once; cdr3_aa: CASGLVRGGSSYNEQFF; cdr3_nt: TGTGCTAGTGGTTTGGTCCGCGGGGGAAGCTCCTACAATGAGCAGTTCTTC
j_call: TRBJ1-1; v_call: TRBV10-3; d_call: NA; clone_size: NA; cdr3_aa: CAISQGGTEAFF; cdr3_nt: TGTGCCATCAGCCAGGGTGGCACTGAAGCTTTCTTT
j_call: TRBJ1-1; v_call: TRBV5-5; d_call: NA; clone_size: NA; cdr3_aa: CASSRLGLEGNTEAFF; cdr3_nt: TGTGCCAGCAGCCGTTTGGGACTCGAGGGGAACACTGAAGCTTTCTTT
j_call: TRBJ2-5; v_call: TRBV19; d_call: NA; clone_size: NA; cdr3_aa: CASSRQVQETQYF; cdr3_nt: TGTGCCAGTAGCCGACAGGTCCAAGAGACCCAGTACTTC
j_call: TRBJ2-5; v_call: TRBV4-1; d_call: NA; clone_size: NA; cdr3_aa: CASSQGGIQRETQYF; cdr3_nt: TGCGCCAGCAGCCAAGGAGGGATCCAACGGGAGACCCAGTACTTC
j_call: TRBJ1-1; v_call: TRBV13; d_call: NA; clone_size: NA; cdr3_aa: CASTVRTVSTEAFF; cdr3_nt: TGTGCCAGCACCGTACGGACAGTGAGCACTGAAGCTTTCTTT
j_call: TRBJ1-3; v_call: TRBV3-1/TRBV3-2; d_call: NA; clone_size: NA; cdr3_aa: CASSPLAGLPLHF; cdr3_nt: TGTGCCAGCAGCCCCCTTGCGGGACTCCCGCTCCATTTT
j_call: TRBJ2-1; v_call: TRBV14; d_call: NA; clone_size: NA; cdr3_aa: CASSTWGAYNEQFF; cdr3_nt: TGTGCCAGCAGTACCTGGGGGGCCTACAATGAGCAGTTCTTC
j_call: TRBJ2-7; v_call: TRBV5-1; d_call: NA; clone_size: NA; cdr3_aa: CASRLEGNEQYF; cdr3_nt: TGCGCCAGCAGGCTCGAGGGAAACGAGCAGTACTTC
j_call: TRBJ2-2; v_call: TRBV30; d_call: NA; clone_size: NA; cdr3_aa: CAWSVQWGRNTGELFF; cdr3_nt: TGTGCCTGGAGTGTACAATGGGGGCGGAACACCGGGGAGCTGTTTTTT
j_call: TRBJ2-7; v_call: TRBV7-9; d_call: NA; clone_size: NA; cdr3_aa: CASSLAGHPSYEQYF; cdr3_nt: TGTGCCAGCAGCTTAGCGGGACATCCCTCCTACGAGCAGTACTTC
j_call: TRBJ2-5; v_call: TRBV5-4; d_call: TRBD2; clone_size: NA; cdr3_aa: CASSGPSGVQETQYF; cdr3_nt: TGTGCCAGCAGCGGTCCTAGCGGAGTTCAAGAGACCCAGTACTTC
j_call: TRBJ2-7; v_call: TRBV11-2; d_call: NA; clone_size: NA; cdr3_aa: CASSLGQILSEQYF; cdr3_nt: TGTGCCAGCAGCCTGGGACAAATCCTCTCCGAGCAGTACTTC
j_call: TRBJ2-2; v_call: TRBV3-1/TRBV3-2; d_call: NA; clone_size: NA; cdr3_aa: CASSQFAGELFF; cdr3_nt: TGTGCCAGCAGCCAATTCGCCGGGGAGCTGTTTTTT
j_call: TRBJ2-3; v_call: TRBV18; d_call: TRBD2; clone_size: NA; cdr3_aa: CASSPPGRASGDGDTQYF; cdr3_nt: TGTGCCAGCTCACCACCAGGGAGAGCTAGCGGGGATGGAGATACGCAGTATTTT
j_call: TRBJ1-1; v_call: TRBV6-2/TRBV6-3; d_call: NA; clone_size: NA; cdr3_aa: CASSYAQGGEYTEAFF; cdr3_nt: TGTGCCAGCAGTTACGCGCAGGGAGGAGAGTACACTGAAGCTTTCTTT
j_call: TRBJ1-4; v_call: TRBV21-1; d_call: NA; clone_size: NA; cdr3_aa: CASSKALLRMCEKLFF; cdr3_nt: TGTGCCAGCAGCAAAGCGCTTTTGAGGATGTGCGAAAAACTGTTTTTT
j_call: TRBJ2-3; v_call: TRBV5-4; d_call: TRBD2; clone_size: NA; cdr3_aa: CASSLTSGGYTDTQYF; cdr3_nt: TGTGCCAGCAGCTTAACTAGCGGGGGTTACACAGATACGCAGTATTTT
j_call: TRBJ1-2; v_call: TRBV5-4; d_call: NA; clone_size: NA; cdr3_aa: CASSSGILGYGYTF; cdr3_nt: TGTGCCAGCAGCTCAGGGATTCTGGGATATGGCTACACCTTC
j_call: TRBJ1-1; v_call: TRBV5-1; d_call: TRBD1; clone_size: NA; cdr3_aa: CASRQGPGWGEAFF; cdr3_nt: TGCGCCAGCCGACAGGGACCGGGGTGGGGTGAAGCTTTCTTT
j_call: TRBJ1-2; v_call: TRBV19; d_call: TRBD1; clone_size: NA; cdr3_aa: CASSVGQLDGYTF; cdr3_nt: TGTGCCAGTAGTGTGGGACAGTTGGATGGCTACACCTTC
j_call: TRBJ2-4; v_call: TRBV5-1; d_call: TRBD1; clone_size: NA; cdr3_aa: CASSIEGAGIQYF; cdr3_nt: TGCGCCAGCAGCATTGAGGGGGCAGGAATTCAGTACTTC
j_call: TRBJ2-3; v_call: TRBV5-6; d_call: NA; clone_size: NA; cdr3_aa: CASSPNPGGAWYF; cdr3_nt: TGTGCCAGCAGCCCCAACCCAGGAGGGGCATGGTATTTT
j_call: TRBJ2-3; v_call: TRBV10-3; d_call: NA; clone_size: NA; cdr3_aa: CAADSSNTDTQYF; cdr3_nt: TGTGCCGCGGACAGTTCTAACACAGATACGCAGTATTTT
j_call: TRBJ1-3; v_call: TRBV5-6; d_call: NA; clone_size: NA; cdr3_aa: CASSLVGAGNTIYF; cdr3_nt: TGTGCCAGCAGCTTGGTCGGAGCTGGAAACACCATATATTTT
j_call: TRBJ1-5; v_call: TRBV12-5; d_call: NA; clone_size: NA; cdr3_aa: CASGAGAYNQPQHF; cdr3_nt: TGTGCTAGTGGGGCAGGGGCGTACAATCAGCCCCAGCATTTT
j_call: TRBJ1-3; v_call: TRBV30; d_call: NA; clone_size: NA; cdr3_aa: CAWSVRGHGNTIYF; cdr3_nt: TGTGCCTGGAGTGTTAGGGGTCACGGAAACACCATATATTTT
j_call: TRBJ1-5; v_call: TRBV7-9; d_call: NA; clone_size: NA; cdr3_aa: CASSLGQPNQPQHF; cdr3_nt: TGTGCCAGCAGCTTAGGACAGCCCAATCAGCCCCAGCATTTT
j_call: TRBJ1-3; v_call: TRBV30; d_call: NA; clone_size: NA; cdr3_aa: CAWSVNSGNTIYF; cdr3_nt: TGTGCCTGGAGCGTTAACTCTGGAAACACCATATATTTT
j_call: TRBJ2-7; v_call: TRBV4-1; d_call: NA; clone_size: NA; cdr3_aa: CASSQGQGFYEQYF; cdr3_nt: TGCGCCAGCAGCCAAGGGCAGGGATTCTACGAGCAGTACTTC
j_call: TRBJ1-3; v_call: TRBV18; d_call: NA; clone_size: NA; cdr3_aa: CASSPSEGSGNTIYF; cdr3_nt: TGTGCCAGCTCACCTTCGGAGGGCTCTGGAAACACCATATATTTT
j_call: TRBJ2-1; v_call: TRBV11-2; d_call: TRBD2; clone_size: NA; cdr3_aa: CASSLSGGPYNEQFF; cdr3_nt: TGTGCCAGCAGCTTAAGCGGGGGGCCGTACAATGAGCAGTTCTTC
j_call: TRBJ1-1; v_call: TRBV5-6; d_call: TRBD1; clone_size: NA; cdr3_aa: CASSLTQGAVNTEAFF; cdr3_nt: TGTGCCAGCAGCTTAACCCAGGGGGCGGTGAACACTGAAGCTTTCTTT
j_call: TRBJ2-4; v_call: TRBV27; d_call: NA; clone_size: NA; cdr3_aa: CASSLSPPQTGLSIQYF; cdr3_nt: TGTGCCAGCAGTTTATCCCCCCCGCAGACGGGTTTAAGCATTCAGTACTTC